This TCR beta chain was sequenced in a study of vaccination effects on CD4 cells after COVID-19. Study observations and caveats: New vaccine-induced clones dominated convalescents' post-vaccine spike-reactive clones.

Assay: immunoSEQ multiplex PCR; the TCRdb copy retains only in-frame clones and omits some. The profile covers nearly 45,000 clones, with roughly four fifths appearing a single time and roughly 29% taken by the ten largest. Germline CDR1 SEHNR, CDR2 FQNEAQ (reference sequence). The CDR3 contains 14 residues. Unmatched junction bases numbered 0, after V lost 2 bases and J lost 2 bases. This clone was seen a handful of times. Its antigen is undetermined. Before any sequencing was done, the ViraFEST assay used viral peptide pools to expand antigen-specific CD4+ T cells. Once cultured for about 9 days, the cells underwent separation to obtain CD4+ T cells. PCR showed that the person got SARS-CoV-2 infection at some point between March and December 2020.

The V call is TRBV7-9, the J call TRBJ2-7; TRBD2 matches at 10 bases. Source: CD4+ T cells from PBMCs cultured with a peptide pool, taken before COVID-19 vaccination. This sequence was found in a human donor who had a prior SARS-CoV-2 infection. The CDR3 DNA reads TGTGCCAGCAGCTTAAGCGGGGGGGCCTACGAGCAGTACTTC. The encoded protein is CASSLSGGAYEQYF.